This TCR beta chain was retrieved from a study of blood T cell repertoires in COVID-19. Overall study context: T cells, B-cell-depleted T cells, or PBMCs provided the cDNA or gDNA that served as material.

Assay used: immunoSEQ multiplex PCR; TCRdb lists only in-frame clones, some missing. Of some 250,000 clones in the sample, about 80% are singletons; the top ten hold about 3.5%. Germline V gene sequence: CDR1 MNHEY, CDR2 SVGAGI. The CDR3 is 14 residues long. The ends lost 3 bases at V and 6 bases at J; junction bases unmatched: 5. V usage is TRBV6-5 and J usage is TRBJ2-1; 7 bases align to TRBD2. Sequenced material: peripheral blood. The receptor's source is a woman older than 75 with acute or convalescent COVID-19. The CDR3 DNA follows: TGTGCCAGCAGTTATCCGGGACTAAGCAATGAGCAGTTCTTC. Protein product: CASSYPGLSNEQFF.